This T cell receptor beta chain was identified in a study of T cell repertoires and leukemia-associated antigens (dated by TCRdb to the late 2010s). For context, the study as a whole: About 15 million effective reads were obtained overall, with each sample giving about 5.1 to 7 million read pairs and 3.3 to 5.0 million effective reads. In vitro peptide stimulation of healthy T cells was used with the aim of identifying the antigen recognized by a TCR Vbeta21 clone previously found in CML patients. Results and caveats for the whole study, not just this receptor: Antigen specificity and function of the expanded clones were not tested directly and required further investigation. No significant differences among the four groups were observed in the numbers of Vbeta genes (approximately 60), Jbeta genes (approximately 15), VDJ rearrangements, or unique CDR3s.

Note on this clonotype: Its antigen is currently not known. No base quality information exists; no much larger clone differs at one position.

Inclusive of the bounding cysteine and phenylalanine, the CDR3 is 18 residues long. This entry keeps only the CDR3 DNA: 54 bases, framed from base 1. Total RNA was extracted from the cultured T cells with TRIzol reagent. TCRbeta libraries were amplified from RNA using 5' rapid amplification of cDNA ends (5'RACE). Before sequencing, Qubit, an Agilent instrument, and quantitative PCR were used to check library concentration and integrity. Sequencing of qualified libraries was performed on Illumina HiSeq or MiSeq by a commercial service provider. Per the original workflow: MiXCR version 1.8.2 was used to identify TCR sequences in each sample. Qualified clones required a CDR3 longer than four amino acids, an in-frame nucleotide length, and no stop codon. A read containing the complete CDR3 structure was defined as an effective read. RT-PCR with 24 Vbeta primers, GeneScan spectratyping, and Sanger sequencing were used to validate expanded clones. TCRdb trimmed public reads at Q25 via fastp, called clones via MiXCR and kept in-frame beta chains. Each entry merges the rows of one CDR3 protein and shows their most common DNA and genes. The V and J calls were not made by the authors but by TCRdb's processing. A total of 9,000 to 15,000 distinct CDR3 sequences appear in this sample, about 38% of them only once. 25% to 35% of the sample lies in the top ten.

As a first step, the CD3+ T cells were left to rest overnight in RPMI 1640 lacking fetal bovine serum, at 2.5 million cells/mL. Following the manufacturer's instructions, MACS immunomagnetic beads were used to pull CD3+ T cells out of the PBMCs. The chain uses TRBV21-1 and TRBJ2-5; the table calls TRBD1, which could not be checked here. TRBV21-1 is a pseudogene segment. This TCR came from a female donor in good health. The sequencing sample was made of CD3+ T cells sorted from blood and cultured. For the CDR3, the sequence is CASSKSGLNREPQETQYF. Read as DNA, the sequence is TGTGCCAGCAGCAAATCCGGCCTAAACCGGGAGCCACAAGAGACCCAGTACTTC.